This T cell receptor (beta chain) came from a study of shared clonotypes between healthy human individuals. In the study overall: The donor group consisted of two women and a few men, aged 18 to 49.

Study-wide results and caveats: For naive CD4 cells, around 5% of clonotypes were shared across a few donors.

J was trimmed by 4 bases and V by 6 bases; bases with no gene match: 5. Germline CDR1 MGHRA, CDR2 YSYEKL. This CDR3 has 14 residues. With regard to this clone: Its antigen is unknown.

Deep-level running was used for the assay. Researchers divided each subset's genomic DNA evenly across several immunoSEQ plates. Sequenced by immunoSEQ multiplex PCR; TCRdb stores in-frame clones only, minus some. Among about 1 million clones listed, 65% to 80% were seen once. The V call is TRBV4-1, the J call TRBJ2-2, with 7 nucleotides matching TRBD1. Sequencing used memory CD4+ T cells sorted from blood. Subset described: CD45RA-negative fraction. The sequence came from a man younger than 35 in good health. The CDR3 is CASRRPGGTGELFF. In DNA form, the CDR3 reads TGCGCCAGCAGACGTCCAGGGGGCACCGGGGAGCTGTTTTTT.